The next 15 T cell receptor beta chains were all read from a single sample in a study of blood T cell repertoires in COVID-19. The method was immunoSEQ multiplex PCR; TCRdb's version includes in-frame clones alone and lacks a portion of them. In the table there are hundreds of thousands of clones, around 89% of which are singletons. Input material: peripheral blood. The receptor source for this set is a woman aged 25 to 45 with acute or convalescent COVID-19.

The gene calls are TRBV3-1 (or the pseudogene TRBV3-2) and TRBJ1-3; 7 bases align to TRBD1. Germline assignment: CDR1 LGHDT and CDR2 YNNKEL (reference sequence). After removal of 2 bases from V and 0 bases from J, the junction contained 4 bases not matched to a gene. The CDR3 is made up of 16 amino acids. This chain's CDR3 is CASSQPGTASGNTIYF. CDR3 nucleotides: TGTGCCAGCAGCCAACCCGGGACAGCCTCTGGAAACACCATATATTTT.

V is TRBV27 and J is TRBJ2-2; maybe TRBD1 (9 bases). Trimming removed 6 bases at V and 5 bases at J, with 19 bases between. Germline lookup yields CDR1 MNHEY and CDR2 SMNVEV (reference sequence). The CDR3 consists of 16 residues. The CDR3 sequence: CASSRGGTGRTGELFF. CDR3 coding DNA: TGTGCCAGCAGCCGCGGGGGGACAGGGAGGACCGGGGAGCTGTTTTTT.

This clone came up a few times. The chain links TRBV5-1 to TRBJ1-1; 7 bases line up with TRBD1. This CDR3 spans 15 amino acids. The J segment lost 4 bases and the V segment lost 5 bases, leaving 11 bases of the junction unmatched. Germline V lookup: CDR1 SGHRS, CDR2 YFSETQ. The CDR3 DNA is TGCGCCAGCAGTCAGACAGGGTCCGATGGCACTGAAGCTTTCTTT. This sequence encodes CASSQTGSDGTEAFF. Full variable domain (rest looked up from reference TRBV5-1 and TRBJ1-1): KAGVTQTPRYLIKTRGQQVTLSCSPISGHRSVSWYQQTPGQGLQFLFEYFSETQRNKGNFPGRFSGRQFSNSRSEMNVSTLELGDSALYLCASSQTGSDGTEAFFGQGTRLTVV.

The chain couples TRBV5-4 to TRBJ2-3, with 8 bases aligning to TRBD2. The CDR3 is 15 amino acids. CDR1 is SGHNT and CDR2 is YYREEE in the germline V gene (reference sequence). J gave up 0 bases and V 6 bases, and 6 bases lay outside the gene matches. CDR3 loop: CASIAPGGSTDTQYF. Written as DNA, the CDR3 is TGTGCCAGCATTGCCCCGGGGGGGAGCACAGATACGCAGTATTTT.

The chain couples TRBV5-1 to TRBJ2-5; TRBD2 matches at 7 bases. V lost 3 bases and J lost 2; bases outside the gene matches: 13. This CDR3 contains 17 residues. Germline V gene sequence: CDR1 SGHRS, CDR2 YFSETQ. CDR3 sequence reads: CASSSPRGAGFQETQYF. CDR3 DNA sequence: TGCGCCAGCAGCTCACCGAGGGGAGCGGGGTTTCAAGAGACCCAGTACTTC.

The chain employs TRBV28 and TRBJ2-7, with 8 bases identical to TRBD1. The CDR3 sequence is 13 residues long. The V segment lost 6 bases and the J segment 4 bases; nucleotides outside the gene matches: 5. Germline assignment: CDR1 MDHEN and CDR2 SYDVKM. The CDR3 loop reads CASSKTGGYEQYF. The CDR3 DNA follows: TGTGCCAGCAGCAAAACAGGGGGTTACGAGCAGTACTTC.

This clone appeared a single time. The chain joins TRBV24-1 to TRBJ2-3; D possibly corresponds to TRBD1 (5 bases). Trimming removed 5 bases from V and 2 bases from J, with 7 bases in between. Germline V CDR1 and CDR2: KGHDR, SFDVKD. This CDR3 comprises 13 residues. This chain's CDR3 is CATSVGATDTQYF. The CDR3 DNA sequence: TGTGCCACCAGTGTAGGGGCCACAGATACGCAGTATTTT.

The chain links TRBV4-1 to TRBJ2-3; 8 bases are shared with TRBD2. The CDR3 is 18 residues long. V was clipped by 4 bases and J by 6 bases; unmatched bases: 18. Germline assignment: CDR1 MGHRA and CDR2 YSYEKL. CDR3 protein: CASSRWALTSGLLDTQYF. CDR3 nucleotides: TGCGCCAGCAGCCGATGGGCCTTAACTAGCGGTTTATTGGATACGCAGTATTTT.

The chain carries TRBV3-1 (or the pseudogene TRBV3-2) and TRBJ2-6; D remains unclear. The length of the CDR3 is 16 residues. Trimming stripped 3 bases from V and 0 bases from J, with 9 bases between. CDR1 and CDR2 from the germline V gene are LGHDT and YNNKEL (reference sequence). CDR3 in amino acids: CASSHGVSSGANVLTF. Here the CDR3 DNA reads TGTGCCAGCAGCCATGGAGTAAGCTCTGGGGCCAACGTCCTGACTTTC.

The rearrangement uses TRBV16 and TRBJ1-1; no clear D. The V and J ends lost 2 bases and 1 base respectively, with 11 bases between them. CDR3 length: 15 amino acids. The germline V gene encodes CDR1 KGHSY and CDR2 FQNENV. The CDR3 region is CASSQRVGGNTEAFF. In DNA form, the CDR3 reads TGTGCCAGCAGCCAAAGGGTCGGAGGGAACACTGAAGCTTTCTTT.

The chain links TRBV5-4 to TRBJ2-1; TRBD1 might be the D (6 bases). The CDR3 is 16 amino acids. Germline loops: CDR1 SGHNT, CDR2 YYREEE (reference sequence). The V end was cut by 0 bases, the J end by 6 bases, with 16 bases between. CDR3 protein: CASSLAGQRTSNEQFF. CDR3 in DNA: TGTGCCAGCAGCTTGGCCGGACAGCGGACATCCAATGAGCAGTTCTTC.

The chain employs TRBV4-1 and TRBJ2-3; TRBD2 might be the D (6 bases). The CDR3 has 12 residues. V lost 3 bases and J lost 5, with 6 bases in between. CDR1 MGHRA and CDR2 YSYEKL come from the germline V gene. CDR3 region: CASSQGGDTQYF. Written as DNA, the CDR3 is TGCGCCAGCAGCCAGGGGGGAGATACGCAGTATTTT.

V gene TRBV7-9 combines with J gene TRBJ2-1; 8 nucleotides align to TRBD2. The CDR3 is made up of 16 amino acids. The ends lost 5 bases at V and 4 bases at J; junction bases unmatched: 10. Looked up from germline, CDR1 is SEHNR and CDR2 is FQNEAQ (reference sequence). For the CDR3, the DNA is TGTGCCAGCAGCACCCGGGGGGGACAACAATACAATGAGCAGTTCTTC. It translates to CASSTRGGQQYNEQFF. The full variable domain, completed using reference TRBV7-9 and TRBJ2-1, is DTGVSQNPRHKITKRGQNVTFRCDPISEHNRLYWYRQTLGQGPEFLTYFQNEAQLEKSRLLSDRFSAERPKGSFSTLEIQRTEQGDSAMYLCASSTRGGQQYNEQFFGPGTRLTVL.

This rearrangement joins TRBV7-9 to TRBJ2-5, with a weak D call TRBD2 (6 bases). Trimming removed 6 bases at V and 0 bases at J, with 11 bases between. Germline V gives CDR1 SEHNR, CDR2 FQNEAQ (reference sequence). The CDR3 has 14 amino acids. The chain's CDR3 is CASRTSAYQETQYF. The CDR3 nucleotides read TGTGCCAGCAGGACTAGTGCGTACCAAGAGACCCAGTACTTC. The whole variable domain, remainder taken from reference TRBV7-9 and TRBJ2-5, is DTGVSQNPRHKITKRGQNVTFRCDPISEHNRLYWYRQTLGQGPEFLTYFQNEAQLEKSRLLSDRFSAERPKGSFSTLEIQRTEQGDSAMYLCASRTSAYQETQYFGPGTRLLVL.

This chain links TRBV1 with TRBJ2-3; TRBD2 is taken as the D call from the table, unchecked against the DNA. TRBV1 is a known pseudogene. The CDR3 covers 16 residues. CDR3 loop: CTSSQDRLAGTDTQYF. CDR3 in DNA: TGCACCAGCAGCCAAGATCGTCTAGCGGGGACAGATACGCAGTATTTT.